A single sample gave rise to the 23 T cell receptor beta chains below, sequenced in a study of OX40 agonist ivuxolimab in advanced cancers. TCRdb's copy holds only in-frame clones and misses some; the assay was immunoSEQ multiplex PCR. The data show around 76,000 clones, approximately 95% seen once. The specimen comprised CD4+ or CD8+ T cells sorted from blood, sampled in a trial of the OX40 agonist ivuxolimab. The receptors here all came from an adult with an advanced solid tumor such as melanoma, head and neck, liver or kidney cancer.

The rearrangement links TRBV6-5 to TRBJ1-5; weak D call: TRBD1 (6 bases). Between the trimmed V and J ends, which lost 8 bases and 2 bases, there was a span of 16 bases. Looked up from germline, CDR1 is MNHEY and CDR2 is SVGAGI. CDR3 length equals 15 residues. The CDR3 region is CASLGGAWGNQPQHF. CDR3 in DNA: TGTGCCAGCCTAGGGGGGGCATGGGGCAATCAGCCCCAGCATTTT.

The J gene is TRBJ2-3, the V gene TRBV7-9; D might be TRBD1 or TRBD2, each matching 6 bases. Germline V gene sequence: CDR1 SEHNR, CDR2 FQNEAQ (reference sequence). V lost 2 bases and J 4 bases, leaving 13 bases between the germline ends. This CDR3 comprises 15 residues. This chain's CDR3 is CASSLTGGGADTQYF. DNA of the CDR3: TGTGCCAGCAGCTTAACCGGGGGCGGAGCAGATACGCAGTATTTT.

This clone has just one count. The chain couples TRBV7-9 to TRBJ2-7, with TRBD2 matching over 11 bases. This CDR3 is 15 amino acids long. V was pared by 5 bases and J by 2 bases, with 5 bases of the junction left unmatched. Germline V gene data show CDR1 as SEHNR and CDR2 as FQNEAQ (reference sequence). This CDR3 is CASSIGTSGAYEQYF. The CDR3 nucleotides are TGTGCCAGCAGCATCGGGACTAGCGGAGCCTACGAGCAGTACTTC. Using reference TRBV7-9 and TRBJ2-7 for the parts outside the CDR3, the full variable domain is DTGVSQNPRHKITKRGQNVTFRCDPISEHNRLYWYRQTLGQGPEFLTYFQNEAQLEKSRLLSDRFSAERPKGSFSTLEIQRTEQGDSAMYLCASSIGTSGAYEQYFGPGTRLTVT.

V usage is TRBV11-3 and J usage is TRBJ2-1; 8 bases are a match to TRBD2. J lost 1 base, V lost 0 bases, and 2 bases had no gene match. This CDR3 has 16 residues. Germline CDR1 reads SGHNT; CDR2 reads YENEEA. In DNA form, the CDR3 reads TGTGCCAGCAGCTTAGACGGGGGGGCTTCCTACAATGAGCAGTTCTTC. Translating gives CASSLDGGASYNEQFF.

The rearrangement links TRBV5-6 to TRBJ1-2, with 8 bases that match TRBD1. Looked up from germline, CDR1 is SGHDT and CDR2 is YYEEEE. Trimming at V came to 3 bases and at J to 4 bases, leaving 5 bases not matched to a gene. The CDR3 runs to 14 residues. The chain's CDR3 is CASSSGTGTYGYTF. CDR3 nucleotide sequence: TGTGCCAGCAGCTCCGGGACAGGCACCTATGGCTACACCTTC.

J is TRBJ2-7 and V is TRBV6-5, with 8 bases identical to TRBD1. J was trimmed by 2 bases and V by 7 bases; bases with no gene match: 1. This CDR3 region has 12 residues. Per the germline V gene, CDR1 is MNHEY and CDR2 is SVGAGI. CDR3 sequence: CASTGGTYEQYF. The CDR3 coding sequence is TGTGCCAGCACAGGGGGCACCTACGAGCAGTACTTC.

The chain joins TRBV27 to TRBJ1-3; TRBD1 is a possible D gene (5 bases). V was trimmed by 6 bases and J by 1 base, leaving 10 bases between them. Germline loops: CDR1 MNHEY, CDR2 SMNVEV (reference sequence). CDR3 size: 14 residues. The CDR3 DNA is TGTGCCAGCAGATCCCGGGGGTCTGGAAACACCATATATTTT. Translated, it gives CASRSRGSGNTIYF.

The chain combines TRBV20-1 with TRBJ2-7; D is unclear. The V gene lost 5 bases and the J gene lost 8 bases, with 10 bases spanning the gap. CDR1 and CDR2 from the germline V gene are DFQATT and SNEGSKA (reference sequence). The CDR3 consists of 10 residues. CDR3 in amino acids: CSALRQQQYF. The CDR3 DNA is TGCAGTGCTCTTCGACAACAGCAGTACTTC.

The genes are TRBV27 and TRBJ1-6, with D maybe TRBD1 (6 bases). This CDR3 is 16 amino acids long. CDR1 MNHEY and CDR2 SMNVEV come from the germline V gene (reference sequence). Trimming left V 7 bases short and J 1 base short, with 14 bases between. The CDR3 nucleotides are TGTGCCAGCACCTTAAGGGGGGGGTCCTATAATTCACCCCTCCACTTT. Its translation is CASTLRGGSYNSPLHF.

The CDR3 loop is CASSPLGQGASYEQYF. Here the CDR3 DNA reads TGTGCCAGTAGTCCTCTGGGACAGGGGGCCTCCTACGAGCAGTACTTC. This chain uses TRBV19 with TRBJ2-7, with 12 bases lining up with TRBD1. The CDR3 totals 16 residues. J gave up 0 bases and V 5 bases, and 5 bases lay outside the gene matches. CDR1 and CDR2 from the germline V gene are LNHDA and SQIVND (reference sequence).

The CDR3 reads CASSQDYSSSYNEQFF. The CDR3 bases are TGCGCCAGCAGCCAAGATTACTCGAGCTCCTACAATGAGCAGTTCTTC. The genes are TRBV4-1 and TRBJ2-1; D gene unclear. Trimming took off 0 bases at V and 0 bases at J, with 9 bases between the two ends. In germline, CDR1 is MGHRA, CDR2 YSYEKL. The CDR3 is 16 amino acids.

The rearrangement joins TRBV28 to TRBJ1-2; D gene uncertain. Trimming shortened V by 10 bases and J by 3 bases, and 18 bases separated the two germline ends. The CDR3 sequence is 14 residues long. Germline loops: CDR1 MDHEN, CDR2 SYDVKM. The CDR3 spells CAIKDGAGYYGYTF. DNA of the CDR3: TGTGCCATCAAGGACGGCGCCGGCTACTATGGCTACACCTTC.

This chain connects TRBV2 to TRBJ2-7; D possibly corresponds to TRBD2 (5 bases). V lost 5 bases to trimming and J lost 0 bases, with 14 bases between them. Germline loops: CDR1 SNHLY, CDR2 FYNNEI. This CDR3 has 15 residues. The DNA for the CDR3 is TGTGCCAGCAGTATAAGTGAGGGATTCTCCTACGAGCAGTACTTC. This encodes CASSISEGFSYEQYF.

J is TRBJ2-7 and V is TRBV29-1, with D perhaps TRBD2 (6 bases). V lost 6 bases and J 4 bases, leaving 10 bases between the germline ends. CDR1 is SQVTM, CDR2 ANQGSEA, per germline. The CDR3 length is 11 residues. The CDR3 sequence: CSVGGGYEQYF. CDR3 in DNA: TGCAGCGTCGGGGGTGGGTACGAGCAGTACTTC.

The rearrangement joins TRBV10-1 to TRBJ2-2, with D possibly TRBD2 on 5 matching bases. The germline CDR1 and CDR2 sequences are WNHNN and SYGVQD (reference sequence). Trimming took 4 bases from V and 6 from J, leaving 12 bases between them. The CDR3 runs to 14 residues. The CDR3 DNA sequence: TGCGCCAGCAGTGTCGGAGGATGGGCCGGGGAGCTGTTTTTT. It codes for CASSVGGWAGELFF.

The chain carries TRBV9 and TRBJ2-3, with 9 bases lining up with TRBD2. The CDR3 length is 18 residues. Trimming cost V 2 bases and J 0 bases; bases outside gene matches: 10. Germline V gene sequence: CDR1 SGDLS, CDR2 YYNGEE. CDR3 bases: TGTGCCAGCAGCGTCCAGGCGGGGGGGCCGTTTAGCACAGATACGCAGTATTTT. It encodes CASSVQAGGPFSTDTQYF.

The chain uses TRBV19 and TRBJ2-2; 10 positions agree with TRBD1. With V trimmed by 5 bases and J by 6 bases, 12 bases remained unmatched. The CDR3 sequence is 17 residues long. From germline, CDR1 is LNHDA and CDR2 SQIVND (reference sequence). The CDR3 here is CASSPPTGTGAPGELFF. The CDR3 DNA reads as TGTGCCAGTAGTCCCCCGACCGGGACAGGGGCCCCCGGGGAGCTGTTTTTT.

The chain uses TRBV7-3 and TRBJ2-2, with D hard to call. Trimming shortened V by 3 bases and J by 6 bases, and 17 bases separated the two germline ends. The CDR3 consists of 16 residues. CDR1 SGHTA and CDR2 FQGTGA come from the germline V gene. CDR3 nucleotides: TGTGCCAGCAGCTTCCCCCGGTACTACGACCCCGGGGAGCTGTTTTTT. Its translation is CASSFPRYYDPGELFF.

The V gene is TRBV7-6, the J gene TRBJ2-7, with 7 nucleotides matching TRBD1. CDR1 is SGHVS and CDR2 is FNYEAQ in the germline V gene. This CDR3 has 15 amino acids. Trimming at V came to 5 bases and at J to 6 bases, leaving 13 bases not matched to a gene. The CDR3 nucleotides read TGTGCCAGCAGCCTAAGGGACAGCCCCCCAGGCGAGCAGTACTTC. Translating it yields CASSLRDSPPGEQYF.

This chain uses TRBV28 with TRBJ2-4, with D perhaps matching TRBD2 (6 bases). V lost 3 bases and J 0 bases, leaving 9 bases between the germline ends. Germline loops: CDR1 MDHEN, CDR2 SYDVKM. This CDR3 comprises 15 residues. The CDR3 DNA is TGTGCCAGCAGTTTGGCGGGACTAGCCAAAAACATTCAGTACTTC. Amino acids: CASSLAGLAKNIQYF.

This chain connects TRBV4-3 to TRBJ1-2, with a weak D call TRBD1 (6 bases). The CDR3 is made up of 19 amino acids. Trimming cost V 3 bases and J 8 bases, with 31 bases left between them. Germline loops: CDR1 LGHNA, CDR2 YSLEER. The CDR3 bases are TGCGCCAGCAGCCAGGCCCCGCCTAGAGCTGGACAGTCCTTTAGGGGCTACACCTTC. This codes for CASSQAPPRAGQSFRGYTF.

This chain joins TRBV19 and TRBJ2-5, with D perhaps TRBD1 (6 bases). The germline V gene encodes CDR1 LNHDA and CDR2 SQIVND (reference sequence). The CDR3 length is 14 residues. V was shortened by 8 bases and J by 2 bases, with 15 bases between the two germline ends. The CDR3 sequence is CASEGQGLQETQYF. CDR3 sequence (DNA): TGTGCCAGTGAGGGGCAGGGGCTGCAAGAGACCCAGTACTTC.

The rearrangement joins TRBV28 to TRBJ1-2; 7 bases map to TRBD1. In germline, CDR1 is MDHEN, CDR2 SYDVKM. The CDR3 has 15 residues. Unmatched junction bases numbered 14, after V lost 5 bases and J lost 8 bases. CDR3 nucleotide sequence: TGTGCCAGCAGTCCTTCTTGGACAGGCCCGGGGGGCTACACCTTC. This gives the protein CASSPSWTGPGGYTF.